The 26 T cell receptor beta chains below all came from one sample that was sequenced in a study of blood T cell repertoires in COVID-19. Sequencing was performed with immunoSEQ multiplex PCR; in TCRdb, only in-frame clones are kept and a portion is missing. In the table there are more than 250,000 clones, approximately 82% of which are singletons. The material sequenced was peripheral blood. The receptors derive from a man aged 55-75 years who had recovered from COVID-19.

Of note for this clone: The same CDR3 arises from other DNA sequences in this sample as well. The rearrangement uses TRBV2 and TRBJ2-1; D perhaps matches TRBD2 (6 bases). The CDR3 has 13 amino acids. V was trimmed by 6 bases and J by 3 bases, leaving 9 bases between them. In germline, CDR1 is SNHLY, CDR2 FYNNEI. CDR3 in amino acids: CASSADYYNEQFF. The CDR3 region has the DNA TGTGCCAGCAGCGCGGACTACTACAATGAGCAGTTCTTC.

The CDR3 nucleotides are TGTGCCAGCAGTTACTACGACAGGGAACGTTCACCCCTCCACTTT. As protein: CASSYYDRERSPLHF. The rearrangement links TRBV6-5 to TRBJ1-6; 7 bases map to TRBD1. Trimming removed 1 base from V and 9 bases from J; junction bases left unmatched: 6. Germline CDR1 reads MNHEY; CDR2 reads SVGAGI. The CDR3 runs 15 residues.

The chain links TRBV6-6 to TRBJ1-3; perhaps TRBD1 as D (6 bases). CDR3 size: 14 residues. The ends were cut back, 5 bases at V and 4 bases at J, with 12 bases in the middle. Germline V gene lookup returns CDR1 MNHNY and CDR2 SVGAGI (reference sequence). The DNA for the CDR3 is TGTGCCAGCAGTCTCACAGGGCCCGGAAACACCATATATTTT. This codes for CASSLTGPGNTIYF.

The chain couples TRBV6-5 to TRBJ1-4, with D uncertain. The length of the CDR3 is 15 residues. CDR1 is MNHEY, CDR2 SVGAGI, per germline. Trimming left V 2 bases short and J 0 bases short, with 7 bases between. CDR3 sequence reads: CASSYEGATNEKLFF. DNA for the CDR3: TGTGCCAGCAGTTACGAGGGTGCAACTAATGAAAAACTGTTTTTT.

The chain is built from TRBV6-6 and TRBJ2-1; 14 nucleotides align to TRBD2. Germline V gene data show CDR1 as MNHNY and CDR2 as SVGAGI (reference sequence). The CDR3 length is 17 residues. V was clipped by 5 bases and J by 10 bases; unmatched bases: 13. CDR3 DNA: TGTGCCAGCAGTCCGCCCGGATCGACTAGCGGGGGGGGCGAGCAGTTCTTC. It translates to CASSPPGSTSGGGEQFF.

The J gene is TRBJ2-7, the V gene TRBV6-6; 7 bases match TRBD2. Looked up from germline, CDR1 is MNHNY and CDR2 is SVGAGI (reference sequence). The CDR3 spans 14 residues. V lost 5 bases, J lost 4 bases, and 8 bases stayed unmatched. Here the CDR3 reads CASSQAGSQYEQYF. The CDR3 region has the DNA TGTGCCAGCAGTCAAGCGGGAAGTCAATACGAGCAGTACTTC.

This clone was counted once. This chain links TRBV7-9 with TRBJ2-3, with TRBD2 identical over 8 bases. The CDR3 contains 16 residues. V shed 1 base and J 0 bases; nucleotides not matched to a gene: 3. Germline V lookup: CDR1 SEHNR, CDR2 FQNEAQ (reference sequence). The CDR3 DNA reads as TGTGCCAGCAGCTTAGGACTAGCGCTGAGCACAGATACGCAGTATTTT. It translates to CASSLGLALSTDTQYF.

The chain links TRBV9 to TRBJ2-7; 9 nucleotides line up with TRBD2. Germline V CDR1 and CDR2: SGDLS, YYNGEE. This CDR3 comprises 16 residues. V lost 1 base, J lost 3 bases, and 8 bases stayed unmatched. CDR3 residues: CASSVTASGTVYEQYF. In DNA, the CDR3 is TGTGCCAGCAGCGTAACGGCTAGCGGGACCGTCTACGAGCAGTACTTC.

With regard to this clone: Germline and junction disagree at one end, which may indicate a read error. V and J are TRBV7-6 and TRBJ2-1, with 11 bases lining up with TRBD2. Germline V gene lookup returns CDR1 SGHVS and CDR2 FNYEAQ. The CDR3 contains 18 residues. The CDR3 DNA follows: TGTGCCAGCAGCTTAGAGTTGGGACTAGCGGCCTCCTACAGTGAGCAGTTCTTC. It yields the protein CASSLELGLAASYSEQFF.

The table lists this clone with a few counts. The chain is built from TRBV7-3 and TRBJ2-3; D is perhaps TRBD2 (5 bases). Germline loops: CDR1 SGHTA, CDR2 FQGTGA. V gave up 6 bases and J gave up 7 bases, with 17 bases separating them. This CDR3 has 14 amino acids. The CDR3 loop reads CASSATAADHTQYF. The CDR3 DNA reads as TGTGCCAGCAGTGCAACAGCGGCTGATCATACGCAGTATTTT. Complete variable domain (other parts from reference TRBV7-3 and TRBJ2-3): GAGVSQTPSNKVTEKGKYVELRCDPISGHTALYWYRQSLGQGPEFLIYFQGTGAADDSGLPNDRFFAVRPEGSVSTLKIQRTERGDSAVYLCASSATAADHTQYFGPGTRLTVL.

The gene calls are TRBV2 and TRBJ2-1, with TRBD2 identical over 9 bases. J lost 0 bases, V lost 7 bases, and 4 bases had no gene match. Per germline, CDR1 SNHLY and CDR2 FYNNEI. This CDR3 spans 15 amino acids. The DNA for the CDR3 is TGTGCCAGCATTCTTAGCGGGGGCTCCTACAATGAGCAGTTCTTC. Residues: CASILSGGSYNEQFF.

This clone was counted a few times. The chain joins TRBV5-1 to TRBJ2-7; 7 bases agree with TRBD1. The CDR3 consists of 13 residues. V shed 4 bases, J shed 6 bases, and the junction held 7 bases outside the gene matches. From germline, CDR1 is SGHRS and CDR2 YFSETQ. This CDR3 reads CASSPQDRAEQYF. In DNA form, the CDR3 reads TGCGCCAGCAGCCCCCAAGACAGGGCCGAGCAGTACTTC.

This clone was detected once. This chain joins TRBV19 and TRBJ1-2, with 9 bases lining up with TRBD1. Germline CDR1 is LNHDA and CDR2 is SQIVND (reference sequence). The CDR3 has 14 amino acids. The trim removed 4 bases at V and 8 bases at J, leaving 8 bases unmatched. CDR3 sequence reads: CASSNSGQGTGYTF. The CDR3, as DNA: TGTGCCAGTAGTAACTCGGGACAGGGCACGGGCTACACCTTC. The full variable domain, its missing parts supplied by reference TRBV19 and TRBJ1-2, is DGGITQSPKYLFRKEGQNVTLSCEQNLNHDAMYWYRQDPGQGLRLIYYSQIVNDFQKGDIAEGYSVSREKKESFPLTVTSAQKNPTAFYLCASSNSGQGTGYTFGSGTRLTVV.

The V gene is TRBV3-1 (or the pseudogene TRBV3-2), the J gene TRBJ2-7; D is possibly TRBD1 (6 bases). Per the germline V gene, CDR1 is LGHDT and CDR2 is YNNKEL (reference sequence). Trimming shortened V by 4 bases and J by 4 bases, and 20 bases separated the two germline ends. This CDR3 region has 16 residues. The CDR3 coding sequence is TGTGCCAGCAGCCCCACCCGGACAGTTTCCACATACGAGCAGTACTTC. Protein sequence: CASSPTRTVSTYEQYF.

The chain recombines TRBV7-9 with TRBJ1-5; 7 nucleotides line up with TRBD1. This CDR3 is built from 15 residues. The germline gives CDR1 SEHNR, CDR2 FQNEAQ (reference sequence). V shed 4 bases and J 2 bases; nucleotides not matched to a gene: 5. This CDR3 reads CASSSPGTGNQPQHF. The DNA of the CDR3 is TGTGCCAGCAGCTCCCCCGGGACAGGCAATCAGCCCCAGCATTTT.

The chain is built from TRBV27 and TRBJ1-5; D is perhaps TRBD1 (5 bases). This CDR3 is built from 14 residues. Per the germline V gene, CDR1 is MNHEY and CDR2 is SMNVEV (reference sequence). The V end lost 8 bases, the J end lost 0 bases, and 11 bases lay between the germline ends. CDR3 nucleotides: TGTGCCAGCTCGCGGGGCTATAGCAATCAGCCCCAGCATTTT. It codes for CASSRGYSNQPQHF.

The chain has TRBV2 and TRBJ2-1; D remains ambiguous. The CDR3 contains 11 residues. The germline V gene has CDR1 SNHLY and CDR2 FYNNEI. The V end was cut by 6 bases, the J end by 10 bases, with 10 bases between. CDR3 DNA sequence: TGTGCCAGCAGAGCCACAGACGAGCAGTTCTTC. Encoded protein: CASRATDEQFF.

This rearrangement joins TRBV15 to TRBJ2-1; tentatively, D is TRBD2 (5 bases). The germline gives CDR1 LNHNV, CDR2 YYDKDF (reference sequence). The length of the CDR3 is 14 residues. V gave up 1 base and J gave up 3 bases, with 7 bases separating them. CDR3 bases: TGTGCCACCAGCAGAGGGGAGAACTACAATGAGCAGTTCTTC. Translating gives CATSRGENYNEQFF.

The chain couples TRBV19 to TRBJ1-1; 10 nucleotides align to TRBD1. The length of the CDR3 is 15 residues. V was pared by 6 bases and J by 1 base, with 5 bases of the junction left unmatched. CDR1 LNHDA and CDR2 SQIVND come from the germline V gene (reference sequence). The CDR3 sequence is CASRGGQGRNTEAFF. The CDR3 DNA follows: TGTGCCAGTAGGGGGGGACAGGGGAGGAACACTGAAGCTTTCTTT.

This clone was counted only a few times. The chain is built from TRBV6-6 and TRBJ2-5, with D uncertain. V gave up 5 bases and J gave up 5 bases, with 9 bases separating them. The CDR3 totals 12 residues. The germline V gene has CDR1 MNHNY and CDR2 SVGAGI (reference sequence). This CDR3 reads CASSKPGETQYF. DNA for the CDR3: TGTGCCAGCAGTAAACCCGGGGAGACCCAGTACTTC.

The V and J genes are TRBV28 and TRBJ1-2; TRBD1 matches at 7 bases. Germline CDR1 reads MDHEN; CDR2 reads SYDVKM. There are 13 residues in the CDR3. J lost 6 bases, V lost 6 bases, and 7 bases had no gene match. CDR3 in amino acids: CASRATGVNGYTF. For the CDR3, the DNA is TGTGCCAGCAGGGCCACAGGGGTCAATGGCTACACCTTC.

The chain has TRBV9 and TRBJ2-5; 8 positions match TRBD1. V lost 3 bases and J lost 1; bases outside the gene matches: 5. This CDR3 spans 15 amino acids. Germline-derived CDR1 and CDR2 are SGDLS and YYNGEE. The CDR3, as DNA: TGTGCCAGCAGCGCCGGACAGGGCCTCCAAGAGACCCAGTACTTC. This gives the protein CASSAGQGLQETQYF.

The chain combines TRBV6-1 with TRBJ1-5, with D possibly TRBD1 on 5 matching bases. V was cut by 1 base and J by 3 bases, with 16 bases left in between. This CDR3 spans 17 amino acids. The germline CDR1 and CDR2 sequences are MNHNS and SASEGT. The chain's CDR3 is CASSEDGRGKNNQPQHF. As DNA, the CDR3 is TGTGCCAGCAGTGAAGACGGGCGGGGGAAAAACAATCAGCCCCAGCATTTT.

The rearrangement links TRBV5-1 to TRBJ2-7, with 8 bases lining up with TRBD1. V gave up 1 base and J gave up 2 bases; unmatched junction bases: 5. Per germline, CDR1 SGHRS and CDR2 YFSETQ. CDR3 length: 15 residues. CDR3 in DNA: TGCGCCAGCAGCTTGACACAGGGGGGAGCCTACGAGCAGTACTTC. This translates into CASSLTQGGAYEQYF.

This chain joins TRBV2 and TRBJ2-3; 10 nucleotides align to TRBD1. The J segment lost 4 bases and the V segment lost 5 bases, leaving 6 bases of the junction unmatched. This CDR3 has 15 amino acids. Germline-derived CDR1 and CDR2 are SNHLY and FYNNEI. The CDR3 spells CASSRDRGSADTQYF. The CDR3, as DNA: TGTGCCAGCAGTAGGGACAGGGGAAGCGCAGATACGCAGTATTTT.

This clone was observed a few times. The chain combines TRBV5-1 with TRBJ2-2; tentative D call: TRBD1 (6 bases). The V end lost 2 bases, the J end lost 3 bases, and 11 bases lay between the germline ends. CDR3 length: 15 amino acids. Germline-derived CDR1 and CDR2 are SGHRS and YFSETQ. CDR3 in amino acids: CASSFQTGDTGELFF. DNA for the CDR3: TGCGCCAGCAGCTTCCAGACAGGCGACACCGGGGAGCTGTTTTTT.